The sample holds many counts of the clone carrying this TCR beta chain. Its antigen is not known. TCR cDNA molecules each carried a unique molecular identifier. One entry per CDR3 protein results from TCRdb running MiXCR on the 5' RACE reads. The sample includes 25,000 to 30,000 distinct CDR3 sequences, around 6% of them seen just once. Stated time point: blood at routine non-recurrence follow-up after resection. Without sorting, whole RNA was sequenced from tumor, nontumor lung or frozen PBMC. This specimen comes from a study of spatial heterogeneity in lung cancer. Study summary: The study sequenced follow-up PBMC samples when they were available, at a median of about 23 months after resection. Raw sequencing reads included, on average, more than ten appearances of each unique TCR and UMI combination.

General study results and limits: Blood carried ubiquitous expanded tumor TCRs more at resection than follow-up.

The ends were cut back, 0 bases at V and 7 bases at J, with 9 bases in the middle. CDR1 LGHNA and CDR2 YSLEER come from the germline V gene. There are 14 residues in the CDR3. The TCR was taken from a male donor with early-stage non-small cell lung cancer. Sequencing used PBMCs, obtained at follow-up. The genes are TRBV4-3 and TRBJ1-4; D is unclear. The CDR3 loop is CASSQDSVTEKLFF. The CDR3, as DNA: TGCGCCAGCAGCCAAGATAGCGTGACTGAAAAACTGTTTTTT.